This T cell receptor beta chain stems from a study of regulatory T cells in long-lasting Graves disease. The CDR3 is 16 residues long. CDR1 is SGHRS, CDR2 YFSETQ, per germline. V trimming: 4 bases; J trimming: 4 bases; junction bases outside the gene matches: 6. There are a few counts of this clonotype. Its target is not known. As to time point: newly diagnosed GD, antithyroid drugs for less than 3 months. With RNA extracted from PBMCs as input, the TCR library was made. Study outcomes and limitations: Persistent Graves' patients showed less TCR diversity than newly diagnosed patients showed. When disease was persistent, TRBV28, TRBJ1-2 and TRBJ2-5 were the favored segments.

TCR beta libraries were built with iRepertoire HTBI primers and Arm-PCR of CDR3 regions. TCRdb reanalysed the multiplex PCR reads using MiXCR and keeps one entry per CDR3 protein. This table has 550,000 to 700,000 distinct CDR3 sequences, about 16% appearing once. In addition, the sample was reused for a study of T cells in Graves' hyperthyroidism and ophthalmopathy. Per that study: Separation of ophthalmopathy from stable hyperthyroidism was achieved by a 13 V-J model.

The chain is built from TRBV5-1 and TRBJ2-2; 11 bases fit TRBD1. The sequencing here drew on peripheral blood mononuclear cells (PBMCs), taken at new diagnosis, from a patient treated with antithyroid drugs. This clonotype was sampled from a man between 18 and 35 years old with Graves disease. CDR3 loop: CASSPDRGPGTGELFF. In nucleotides, the CDR3 is TGCGCCAGCAGCCCGGACAGGGGGCCGGGCACCGGGGAGCTGTTTTTT.